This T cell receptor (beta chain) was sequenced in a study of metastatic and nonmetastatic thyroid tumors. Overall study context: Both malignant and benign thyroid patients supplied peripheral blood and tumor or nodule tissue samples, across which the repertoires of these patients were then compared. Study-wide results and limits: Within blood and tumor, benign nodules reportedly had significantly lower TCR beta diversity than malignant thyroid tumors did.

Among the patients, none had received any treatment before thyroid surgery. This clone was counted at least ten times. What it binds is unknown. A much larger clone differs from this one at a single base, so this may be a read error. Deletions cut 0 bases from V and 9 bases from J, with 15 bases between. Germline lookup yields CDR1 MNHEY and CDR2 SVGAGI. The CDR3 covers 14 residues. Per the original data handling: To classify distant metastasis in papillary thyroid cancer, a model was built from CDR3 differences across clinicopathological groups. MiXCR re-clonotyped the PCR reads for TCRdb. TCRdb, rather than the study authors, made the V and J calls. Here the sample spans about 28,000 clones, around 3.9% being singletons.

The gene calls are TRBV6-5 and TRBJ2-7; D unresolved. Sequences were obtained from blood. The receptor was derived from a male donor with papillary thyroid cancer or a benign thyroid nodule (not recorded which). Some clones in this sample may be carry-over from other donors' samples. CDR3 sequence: CASSYSATVEVQYF. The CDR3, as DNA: TGTGCCAGCAGTTACTCCGCCACAGTGGAAGTGCAGTACTTC.